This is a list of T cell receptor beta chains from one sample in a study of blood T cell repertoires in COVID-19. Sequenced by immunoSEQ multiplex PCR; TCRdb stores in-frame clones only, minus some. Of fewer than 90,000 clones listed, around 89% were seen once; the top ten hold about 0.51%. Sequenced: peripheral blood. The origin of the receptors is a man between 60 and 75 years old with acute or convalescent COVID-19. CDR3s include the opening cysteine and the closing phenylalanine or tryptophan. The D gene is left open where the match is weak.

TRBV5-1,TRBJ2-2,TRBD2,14,CASSLALAGRELFF,TGCGCCAGCAGCTTGGCCCTAGCGGGCCGGGAGCTGTTTTTT
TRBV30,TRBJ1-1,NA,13,CAWSAGVPTEAFF,TGTGCCTGGAGTGCAGGGGTACCTACTGAAGCTTTCTTT
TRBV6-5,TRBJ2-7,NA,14,CASSPQGRSYEQYF,TGTGCCAGCAGTCCTCAGGGGAGAAGCTACGAGCAGTACTTC
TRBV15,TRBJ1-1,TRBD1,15,CATSRDGTGGTEAFF,TGTGCCACCAGCAGAGATGGTACAGGGGGCACTGAAGCTTTCTTT
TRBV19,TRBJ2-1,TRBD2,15,CASSIRGRVYNEQFF,TGTGCCAGTAGTATACGCGGGAGGGTTTACAATGAGCAGTTCTTC
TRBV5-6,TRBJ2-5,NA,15,CASSTATGPQETQYF,TGTGCCAGCAGCACCGCGACAGGACCCCAAGAGACCCAGTACTTC
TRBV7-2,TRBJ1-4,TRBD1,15,CASSFQTGGSEKLFF,TGTGCCAGCAGCTTCCAGACAGGGGGGTCTGAAAAACTGTTTTTT
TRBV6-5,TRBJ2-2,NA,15,CASRSPIANTGELFF,TGTGCCAGCAGATCACCTATCGCGAACACCGGGGAGCTGTTTTTT
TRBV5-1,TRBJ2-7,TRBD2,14,CATATSGASYEQYF,TGCGCCACCGCGACTAGCGGGGCCTCCTACGAGCAGTACTTC
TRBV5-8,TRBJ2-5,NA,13,CASRTGLAETQYF,TGTGCCAGCAGAACAGGGTTGGCAGAGACCCAGTACTTC
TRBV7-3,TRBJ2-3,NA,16,CASSFERASSTDTQYF,TGTGCCAGCAGCTTTGAGCGGGCCTCCAGCACAGATACGCAGTATTTT
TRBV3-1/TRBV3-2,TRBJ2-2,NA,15,CASENRGLNTGELFF,TGTGCCAGCGAAAATAGGGGTCTAAACACCGGGGAGCTGTTTTTT
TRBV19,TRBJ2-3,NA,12,CASSRDTDTQYF,TGTGCCAGTAGCCGGGACACAGATACGCAGTATTTT
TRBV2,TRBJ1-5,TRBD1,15,CASSLPGQGNQPQHF,TGTGCCAGCAGTCTACCGGGACAGGGCAATCAGCCCCAGCATTTT
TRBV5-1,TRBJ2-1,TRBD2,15,CASSLTSGGVDEQFF,TGCGCCAGCAGCTTAACTAGCGGGGGGGTTGATGAGCAGTTCTTC
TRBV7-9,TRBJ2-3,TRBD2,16,CASSPPGLAGRDTQYF,TGTGCCAGCAGCCCCCCCGGACTAGCGGGAAGAGATACGCAGTATTTT